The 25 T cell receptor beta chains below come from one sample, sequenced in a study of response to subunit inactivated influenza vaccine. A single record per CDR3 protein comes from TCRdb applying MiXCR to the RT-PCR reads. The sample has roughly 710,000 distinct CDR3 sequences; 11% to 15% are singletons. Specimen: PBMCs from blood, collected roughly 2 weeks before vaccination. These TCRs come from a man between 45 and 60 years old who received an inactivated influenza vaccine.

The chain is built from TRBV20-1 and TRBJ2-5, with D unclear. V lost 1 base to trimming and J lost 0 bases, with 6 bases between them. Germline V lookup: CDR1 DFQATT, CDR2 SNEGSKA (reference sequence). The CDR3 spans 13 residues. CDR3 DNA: TGCAGTGCTAGAGGGCCCAACCAAGAGACCCAGTACTTC. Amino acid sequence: CSARGPNQETQYF.

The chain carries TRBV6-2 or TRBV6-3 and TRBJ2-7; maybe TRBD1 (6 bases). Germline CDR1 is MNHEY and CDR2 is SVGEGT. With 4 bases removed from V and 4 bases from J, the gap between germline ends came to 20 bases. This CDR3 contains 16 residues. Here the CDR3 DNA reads TGTGCCAGCAGTTCCCCAGCAGGGGCCGGATATTACGAGCAGTACTTC. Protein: CASSSPAGAGYYEQYF.

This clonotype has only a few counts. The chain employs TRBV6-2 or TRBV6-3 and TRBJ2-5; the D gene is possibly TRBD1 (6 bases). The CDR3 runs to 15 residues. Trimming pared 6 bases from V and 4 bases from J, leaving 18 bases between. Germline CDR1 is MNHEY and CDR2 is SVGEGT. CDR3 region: CASSLRGRGRETQYF. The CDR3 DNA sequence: TGTGCCAGCAGCCTCCGGGGCAGGGGCCGAGAGACCCAGTACTTC.

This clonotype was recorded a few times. The CDR3 spells CASLSPAGYGYTF. CDR3 bases: TGTGCCAGCTTGTCCCCAGCGGGCTATGGCTACACCTTC. This chain joins TRBV28 and TRBJ1-2; D not certain. CDR3 length: 13 residues. Germline CDR1 reads MDHEN; CDR2 reads SYDVKM. V was trimmed by 8 bases and J by 4 bases, leaving 14 bases between them.

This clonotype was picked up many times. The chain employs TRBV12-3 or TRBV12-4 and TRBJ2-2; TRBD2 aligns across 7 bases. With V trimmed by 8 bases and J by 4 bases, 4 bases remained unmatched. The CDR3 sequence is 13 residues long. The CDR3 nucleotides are TGTGCCAGCCGGGGAGGGATCACCGGGGAGCTGTTTTTT. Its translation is CASRGGITGELFF.

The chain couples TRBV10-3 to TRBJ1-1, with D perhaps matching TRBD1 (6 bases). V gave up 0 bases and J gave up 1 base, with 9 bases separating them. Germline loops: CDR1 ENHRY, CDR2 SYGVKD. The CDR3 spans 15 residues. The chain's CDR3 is CAISESPTGNTEAFF. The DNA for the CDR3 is TGTGCCATCAGTGAGTCACCGACAGGGAACACTGAAGCTTTCTTT.

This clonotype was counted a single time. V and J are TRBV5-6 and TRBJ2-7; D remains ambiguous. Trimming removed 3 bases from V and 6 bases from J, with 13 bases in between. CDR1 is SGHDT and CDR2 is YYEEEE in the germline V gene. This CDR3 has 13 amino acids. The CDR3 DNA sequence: TGTGCCAGCAGCTCCCAACCCCCAAGCGAGCAGTACTTC. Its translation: CASSSQPPSEQYF. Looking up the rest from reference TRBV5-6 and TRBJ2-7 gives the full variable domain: DAGVTQSPTHLIKTRGQQVTLRCSPKSGHDTVSWYQQALGQGPQFIFQYYEEEERQRGNFPDRFSGHQFPNYSSELNVNALLLGDSALYLCASSSQPPSEQYFGPGTRLTVT.

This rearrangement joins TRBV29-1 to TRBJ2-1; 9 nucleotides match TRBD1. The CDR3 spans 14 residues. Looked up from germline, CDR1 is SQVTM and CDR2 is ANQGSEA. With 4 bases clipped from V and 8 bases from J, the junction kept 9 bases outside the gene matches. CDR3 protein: CSVGPGQGTHEQFF. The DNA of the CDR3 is TGCAGCGTTGGACCGGGACAGGGCACCCATGAGCAGTTCTTC.

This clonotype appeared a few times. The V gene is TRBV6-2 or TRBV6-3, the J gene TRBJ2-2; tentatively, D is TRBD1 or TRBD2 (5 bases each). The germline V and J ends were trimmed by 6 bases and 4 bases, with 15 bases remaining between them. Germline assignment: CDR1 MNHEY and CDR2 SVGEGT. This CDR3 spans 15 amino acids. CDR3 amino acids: CASRYRDGPTGELFF. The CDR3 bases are TGTGCCAGCAGATACCGGGACGGACCCACCGGGGAGCTGTTTTTT.

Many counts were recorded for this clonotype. As DNA, the CDR3 is TGTGCCAGCAGCCAGGACGGACAGGCCCATCAGCCCCAGCATTTT. This encodes CASSQDGQAHQPQHF. The V call is TRBV4-2, the J call TRBJ1-5; 7 bases agree with TRBD1. The CDR3 sequence is 15 residues long. CDR1 and CDR2 from the germline V gene are LGHNA and YNFKEQ. With 3 bases clipped from V and 5 bases from J, the junction kept 7 bases outside the gene matches.

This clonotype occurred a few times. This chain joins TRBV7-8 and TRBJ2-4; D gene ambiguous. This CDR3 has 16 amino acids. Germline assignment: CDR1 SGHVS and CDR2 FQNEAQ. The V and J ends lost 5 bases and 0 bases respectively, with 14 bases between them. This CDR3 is CASSTLGRLAKNIQYF. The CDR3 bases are TGTGCCAGCAGCACATTAGGCCGGCTAGCCAAAAACATTCAGTACTTC.

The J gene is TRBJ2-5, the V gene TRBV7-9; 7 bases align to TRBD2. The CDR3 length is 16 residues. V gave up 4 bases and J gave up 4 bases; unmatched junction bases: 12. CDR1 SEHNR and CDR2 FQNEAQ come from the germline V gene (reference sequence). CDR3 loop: CASSSRLLAKGETQYF. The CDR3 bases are TGTGCCAGCAGCTCCCGATTACTAGCGAAGGGAGAGACCCAGTACTTC. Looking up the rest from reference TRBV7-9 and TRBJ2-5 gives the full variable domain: DTGVSQNPRHKITKRGQNVTFRCDPISEHNRLYWYRQTLGQGPEFLTYFQNEAQLEKSRLLSDRFSAERPKGSFSTLEIQRTEQGDSAMYLCASSSRLLAKGETQYFGPGTRLLVL.

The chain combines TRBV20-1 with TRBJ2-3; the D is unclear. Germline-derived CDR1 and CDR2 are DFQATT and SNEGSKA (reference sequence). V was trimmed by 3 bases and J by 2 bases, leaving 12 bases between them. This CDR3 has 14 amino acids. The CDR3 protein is CSARLGTSTDTQYF. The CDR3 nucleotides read TGCAGTGCTAGGCTGGGAACCTCCACAGATACGCAGTATTTT.

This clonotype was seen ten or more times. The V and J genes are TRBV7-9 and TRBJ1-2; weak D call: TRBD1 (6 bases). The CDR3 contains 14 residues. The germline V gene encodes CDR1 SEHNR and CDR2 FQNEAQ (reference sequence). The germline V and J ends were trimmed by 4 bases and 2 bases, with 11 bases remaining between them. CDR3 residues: CASSSGQSNYGYTF. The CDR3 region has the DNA TGTGCCAGCAGCTCCGGACAGTCCAACTATGGCTACACCTTC.

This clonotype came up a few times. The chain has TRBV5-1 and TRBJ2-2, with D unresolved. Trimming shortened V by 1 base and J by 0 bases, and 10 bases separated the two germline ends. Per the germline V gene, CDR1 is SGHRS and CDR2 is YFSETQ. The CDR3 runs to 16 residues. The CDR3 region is CASSLRVRTNTGELFF. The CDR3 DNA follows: TGCGCCAGCAGCTTGAGGGTCCGGACGAACACCGGGGAGCTGTTTTTT.

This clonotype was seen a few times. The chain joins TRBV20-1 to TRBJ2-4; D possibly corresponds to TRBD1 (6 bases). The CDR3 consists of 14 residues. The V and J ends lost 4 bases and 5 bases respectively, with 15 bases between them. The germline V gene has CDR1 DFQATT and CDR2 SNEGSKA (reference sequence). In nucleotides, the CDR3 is TGCAGTGCTACTTACAGGGATCGCCAAAACATTCAGTACTTC. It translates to CSATYRDRQNIQYF.

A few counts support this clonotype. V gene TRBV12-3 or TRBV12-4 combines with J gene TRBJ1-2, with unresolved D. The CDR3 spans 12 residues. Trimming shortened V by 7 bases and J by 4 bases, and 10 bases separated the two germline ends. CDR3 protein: CASTRDSYGYTF. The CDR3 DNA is TGTGCCAGCACACGGGATTCCTATGGCTACACCTTC.

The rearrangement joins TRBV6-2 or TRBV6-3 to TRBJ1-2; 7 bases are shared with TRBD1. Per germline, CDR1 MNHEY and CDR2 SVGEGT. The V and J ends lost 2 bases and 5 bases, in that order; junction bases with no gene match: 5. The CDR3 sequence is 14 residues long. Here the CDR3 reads CASSYLGQDYGYTF. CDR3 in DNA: TGTGCCAGCAGTTACCTAGGACAGGATTATGGCTACACCTTC.

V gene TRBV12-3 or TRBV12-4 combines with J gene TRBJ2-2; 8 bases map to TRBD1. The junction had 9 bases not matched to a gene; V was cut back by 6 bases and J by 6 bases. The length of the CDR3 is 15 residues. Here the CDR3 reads CASRNKDRAAGELFF. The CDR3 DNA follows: TGTGCCAGCAGGAATAAGGACAGGGCGGCCGGGGAGCTGTTTTTT.

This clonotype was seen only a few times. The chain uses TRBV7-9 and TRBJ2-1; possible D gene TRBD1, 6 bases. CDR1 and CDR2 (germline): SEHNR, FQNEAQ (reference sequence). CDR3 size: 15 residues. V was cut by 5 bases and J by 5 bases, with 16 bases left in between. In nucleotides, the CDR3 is TGTGCCAGCAGCCCTTATTTGGACAGTCACAATGAGCAGTTCTTC. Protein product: CASSPYLDSHNEQFF. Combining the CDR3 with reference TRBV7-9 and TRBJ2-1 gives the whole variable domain DTGVSQNPRHKITKRGQNVTFRCDPISEHNRLYWYRQTLGQGPEFLTYFQNEAQLEKSRLLSDRFSAERPKGSFSTLEIQRTEQGDSAMYLCASSPYLDSHNEQFFGPGTRLTVL.

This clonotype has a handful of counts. DNA of the CDR3: TGCAGCGTTGGCCAGGATTATGGCTACACCTTC. Translated: CSVGQDYGYTF. The chain couples TRBV29-1 to TRBJ1-2; D is uncertain. The CDR3 extends over 11 amino acids. Germline assignment: CDR1 SQVTM and CDR2 ANQGSEA. V lost 4 bases and J lost 5, with 8 bases in between.

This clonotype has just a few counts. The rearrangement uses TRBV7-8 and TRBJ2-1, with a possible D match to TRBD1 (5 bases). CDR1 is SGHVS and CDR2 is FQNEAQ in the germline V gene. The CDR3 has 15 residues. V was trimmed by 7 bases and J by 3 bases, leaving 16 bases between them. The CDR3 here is CASTLSRQIYNEQFF. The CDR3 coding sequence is TGTGCCAGCACCCTTAGTCGACAGATCTACAATGAGCAGTTCTTC. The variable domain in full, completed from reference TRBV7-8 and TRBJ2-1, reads GAGVSQSPRYKVAKRGQDVALRCDPISGHVSLFWYQQALGQGPEFLTYFQNEAQLDKSGLPSDRFFAERPEGSVSTLKIQRTQQEDSAVYLCASTLSRQIYNEQFFGPGTRLTVL.

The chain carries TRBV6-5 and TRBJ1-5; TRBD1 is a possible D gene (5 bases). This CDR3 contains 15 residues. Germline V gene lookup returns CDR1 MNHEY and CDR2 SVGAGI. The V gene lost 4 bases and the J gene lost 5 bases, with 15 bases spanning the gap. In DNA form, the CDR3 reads TGTGCCAGCAGTTTGGGCATAAGGGGCTATCAGCCCCAGCATTTT. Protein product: CASSLGIRGYQPQHF.

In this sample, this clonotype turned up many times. The CDR3, as DNA: TGTGCCAGCAGCAGGACTAGCGGGGGGGACAGCTCCTACAATGAGCAGTTCTTC. It translates to CASSRTSGGDSSYNEQFF. The rearrangement uses TRBV27 and TRBJ2-1; 15 bases line up with TRBD2. The CDR3 runs 18 residues. Per germline, CDR1 MNHEY and CDR2 SMNVEV (reference sequence). Trimming took 6 bases from V and 0 from J; bases not matched to a gene: 6.

CDR3 region: CASSSPLGGSWTGELFF. CDR3 in DNA: TGTGCCAGCAGTTCGCCCCTTGGGGGGAGCTGGACCGGGGAGCTGTTTTTT. This chain uses TRBV28 with TRBJ2-2, with D tentatively TRBD2 (6 bases). V was shortened by 4 bases and J by 5 bases, with 20 bases between the two germline ends. Per germline, CDR1 MDHEN and CDR2 SYDVKM. The CDR3 has 17 residues.